This TCR beta chain was profiled in a study of OX40 agonist ivuxolimab in advanced cancers. Study-level information: Ivuxolimab, which patients received intravenously every 2 weeks, was dosed at 0.01 to 10 mg/kg. The study's findings and limits: Average numbers of expanded clones were greater in CD8+ T cells than in CD4+. At 0.1 to 3.0 mg/kg, CD4+ and CD8+ blood T cells expanded clonally by week 6.

Comments on this clone: The antigen is unknown.

Only in-frame clones appear in the TCRdb table, and some are missing; sequencing was by immunoSEQ multiplex PCR. The sample lists 35,000 to 45,000 clones, 82% seen once, with around 23% in the top ten. This receptor was identified in an adult with an advanced solid tumor such as melanoma, head and neck, liver or kidney cancer. The sample was CD4+ or CD8+ T cells sorted from blood, taken in a trial of the OX40 agonist ivuxolimab.

CDR3 sequence reads: CASRLLILGPLPSYF. The CDR3 DNA reads as TGTGCAAGTCGCCTCCTAATACTGGGCCCCCTACCCTCGTACTTC. The chain is built from TRBV12-2 and TRBJ2-7; TRBD1 is the table's D call and was not checked against the DNA. TRBV12-2 is an annotated pseudogene. The CDR3 is made up of 15 amino acids.